This TCR beta chain was documented in a study of Tregs in tolerant kidney transplant recipients. Study-wide findings and caveats: Few patients were studied, so findings need validation in larger groups. This study did not directly address biological reproducibility.

The data were produced by immunoSEQ multiplex PCR, yet TCRdb's version contains in-frame clones alone and is incomplete. The data hold 50,000 to 75,000 clones, with 95% to 98% observed a single time. The CDR3 length is 13 residues. The germline gives CDR1 GTSNPN, CDR2 SVGIG (reference sequence). Trimming cost V 3 bases and J 3 bases, with 9 bases left between them. Unstimulated Tregs (CD4+CD25+CD127-) and CD4+CD25- non-Tregs were sorted from PBMCs. Thawed PBMCs were rested overnight at 37°C with around 200 IU/ml IL-2 before regulatory T cell sorting. Note on this clone: Antigen specificity is unknown.

This TCR came from a human donor who received a combined kidney and bone marrow transplant. The sample consisted of Tregs from blood, taken before the transplant. The J gene is TRBJ2-1, the V gene TRBV30; maybe TRBD1 (5 bases). The CDR3 loop reads CAWRRGFYNEQFF. The CDR3 nucleotides are TGTGCCTGGAGAAGGGGCTTCTACAATGAGCAGTTCTTC.